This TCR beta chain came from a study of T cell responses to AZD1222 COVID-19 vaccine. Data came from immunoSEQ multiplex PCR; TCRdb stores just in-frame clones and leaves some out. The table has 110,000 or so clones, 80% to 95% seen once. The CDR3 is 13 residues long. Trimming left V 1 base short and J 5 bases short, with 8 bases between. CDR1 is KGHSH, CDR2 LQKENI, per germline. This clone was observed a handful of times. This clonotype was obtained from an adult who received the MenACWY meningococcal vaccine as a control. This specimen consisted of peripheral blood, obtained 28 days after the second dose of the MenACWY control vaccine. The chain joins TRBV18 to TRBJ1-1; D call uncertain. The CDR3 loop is CASSPRVLTEAFF. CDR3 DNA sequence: TGTGCCAGCTCACCACGAGTACTAACTGAAGCTTTCTTT.